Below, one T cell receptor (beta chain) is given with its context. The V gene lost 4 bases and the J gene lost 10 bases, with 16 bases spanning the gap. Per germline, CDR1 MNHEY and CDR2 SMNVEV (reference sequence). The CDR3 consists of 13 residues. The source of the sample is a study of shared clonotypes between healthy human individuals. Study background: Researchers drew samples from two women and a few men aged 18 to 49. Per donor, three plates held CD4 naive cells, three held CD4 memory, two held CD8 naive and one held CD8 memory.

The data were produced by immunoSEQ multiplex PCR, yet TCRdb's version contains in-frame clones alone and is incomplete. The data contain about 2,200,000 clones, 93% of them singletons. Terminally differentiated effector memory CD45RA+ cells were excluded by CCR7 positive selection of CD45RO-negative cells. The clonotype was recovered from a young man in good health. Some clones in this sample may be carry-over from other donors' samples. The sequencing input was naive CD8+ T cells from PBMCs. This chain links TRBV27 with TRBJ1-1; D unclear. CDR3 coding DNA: TGTGCCAGCAGTTACGGCCCTCGGAGCGGAGCTTTCTTT. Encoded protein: CASSYGPRSGAFF.